Presented here are 21 T cell receptor beta chains from one specimen sequenced in a study of T cell responses to AZD1222 COVID-19 vaccine. Here immunoSEQ multiplex PCR was the method, and the copy in TCRdb shows in-frame clones only, minus some. This table holds 150,000 to 200,000 clones, 70% to 90% found once. This specimen consisted of peripheral blood, obtained 28 days after the second AZD1222 dose. The source is an adult who received the AZD1222 COVID-19 vaccine.

The chain couples TRBV5-6 to TRBJ1-6; D remains ambiguous. This CDR3 spans 16 amino acids. Trimming cost V 4 bases and J 13 bases, with 24 bases left between them. The germline CDR1 and CDR2 sequences are SGHDT and YYEEEE. CDR3 DNA sequence: TGTGCCAGCAGCGGCCTTCGGGTAACGATGAGGGAGCCCCTCCACTTT. Protein product: CASSGLRVTMREPLHF.

The genes are TRBV6-2 or TRBV6-3 and TRBJ2-7; 9 bases align to TRBD2. Germline values: CDR1 MNHEY, CDR2 SVGEGT. CDR3 length: 18 amino acids. Trimming cost V 2 bases and J 6 bases; bases outside gene matches: 17. This CDR3 reads CASSYLGADSGSSGEQYF. In DNA, the CDR3 is TGTGCCAGCAGTTACCTCGGGGCGGATAGCGGGAGTTCTGGCGAGCAGTACTTC.

This clone was seen only a few times. This rearrangement joins TRBV30 to TRBJ1-2; 8 bases are shared with TRBD1. The junction had 7 bases not matched to a gene; V was cut back by 3 bases and J by 4 bases. Germline values: CDR1 GTSNPN, CDR2 SVGIG (reference sequence). The CDR3 length is 14 residues. The CDR3 coding sequence is TGTGCCTGGAGCGTCCGGACAGGGATCTATGGCTACACCTTC. This encodes CAWSVRTGIYGYTF.

Worth noting for this clone: One end of the junction fails to match germline, which may point to a read error. The rearrangement joins TRBV7-7 to TRBJ2-3; D may be TRBD1 or TRBD2 (5 bases each). Looked up from germline, CDR1 is SSHAT and CDR2 is FNYEAQ (reference sequence). This CDR3 has 17 amino acids. CDR3 nucleotide sequence: TGTGCTAGCAGCGCACTAGGGAACGGTAGGGGTAAAGATACGCAGTATTTT. As protein: CASSALGNGRGKDTQYF.

The rearrangement joins TRBV7-9 to TRBJ2-1; 7 bases map to TRBD2. With 1 base clipped from V and 7 bases from J, the junction kept 13 bases outside the gene matches. Germline CDR1 is SEHNR and CDR2 is FQNEAQ (reference sequence). CDR3 size: 17 residues. For the CDR3, the DNA is TGTGCCAGCAGCTTAGGTGGTACGGCGGGAGACGGTAATGAGCAGTTCTTC. This translates into CASSLGGTAGDGNEQFF. The complete variable domain, with remaining parts taken from reference TRBV7-9 and TRBJ2-1, reads DTGVSQNPRHKITKRGQNVTFRCDPISEHNRLYWYRQTLGQGPEFLTYFQNEAQLEKSRLLSDRFSAERPKGSFSTLEIQRTEQGDSAMYLCASSLGGTAGDGNEQFFGPGTRLTVL.

This sequence joins TRBV12-3 or TRBV12-4 and TRBJ2-6, with 7 positions matching TRBD1. Trimming at V came to 1 base and at J to 9 bases, leaving 0 bases not matched to a gene. The CDR3 spans 13 residues. The CDR3 reads CASSLGQGNVLTF. The CDR3 nucleotides read TGTGCCAGCAGTTTAGGACAGGGCAACGTCCTGACTTTC.

The chain recombines TRBV7-2 with TRBJ2-5; TRBD2 matches at 13 bases. With V trimmed by 4 bases and J by 5 bases, 4 bases remained unmatched. CDR1 and CDR2 (germline): SGHTA, FQGNSA. This CDR3 spans 15 amino acids. CDR3 sequence: CASSSGTSGMETQYF. CDR3 in DNA: TGTGCCAGCAGCTCTGGGACTAGCGGGATGGAGACCCAGTACTTC.

The chain uses TRBV7-9 and TRBJ2-5, with 11 bases aligning to TRBD1. The CDR3 runs to 16 residues. J lost 5 bases, V lost 5 bases, and 10 bases had no gene match. Germline loops: CDR1 SEHNR, CDR2 FQNEAQ (reference sequence). This CDR3 is CASSPRTGGRMETQYF. CDR3 in DNA: TGTGCCAGCAGCCCGAGGACAGGGGGCAGGATGGAGACCCAGTACTTC.

This sequence joins TRBV19 and TRBJ2-7, with 8 nucleotides matching TRBD2. Looked up from germline, CDR1 is LNHDA and CDR2 is SQIVND (reference sequence). The V gene end was trimmed by 5 bases and the J gene end by 3 bases; junction bases not matched to a gene: 9. The CDR3 runs 15 residues. The CDR3 DNA reads as TGTGCCAGTAGTCCCCGGCTAGCGGGTTACTACGAGCAGTACTTC. Translating it yields CASSPRLAGYYEQYF.

The genes are TRBV30 and TRBJ1-5; D not resolved. Germline CDR1 GTSNPN, CDR2 SVGIG (reference sequence). There are 13 residues in the CDR3. V shed 5 bases and J shed 0 bases, with 8 bases lying between them. The CDR3 nucleotides are TGTGCCTGGGCCGGGTATAGCAATCAGCCCCAGCATTTT. Residues: CAWAGYSNQPQHF.

The table lists this clone with a count of one. J is TRBJ2-1 and V is TRBV7-3; 10 nucleotides line up with TRBD2. Per germline, CDR1 SGHTA and CDR2 FQGTGA. V lost 5 bases and J lost 4; bases outside the gene matches: 8. The CDR3 sequence is 16 residues long. The chain's CDR3 is CASSASSGSSYNEQFF. The CDR3 region has the DNA TGTGCCAGCAGCGCCTCTAGCGGGAGTTCTTACAATGAGCAGTTCTTC.

The table lists this clone with a count of one. The V call is TRBV15, the J call TRBJ2-7, with 12 nucleotides matching TRBD2. Per the germline V gene, CDR1 is LNHNV and CDR2 is YYDKDF (reference sequence). The V segment lost 8 bases and the J segment 2 bases; nucleotides outside the gene matches: 1. CDR3 length: 13 amino acids. The DNA of the CDR3 is TGTGCCACCCTAGCGGGAGGGACCTACGAGCAGTACTTC. Translation: CATLAGGTYEQYF. Full variable domain (missing parts from reference TRBV15 and TRBJ2-7): DAMVIQNPRYQVTQFGKPVTLSCSQTLNHNVMYWYQQKSSQAPKLLFHYYDKDFNNEADTPDNFQSRRPNTSFCFLDIRSPGLGDTAMYLCATLAGGTYEQYFGPGTRLTVT.

V is TRBV13 and J is TRBJ2-1; D unresolved. V was pared by 0 bases and J by 1 base, with 7 bases between. The CDR3 is 15 amino acids. Germline V gene lookup returns CDR1 PRHDT and CDR2 FYEKMQ (reference sequence). Here the CDR3 DNA reads TGTGCCAGCAGCTTAGGACTACTGTCCTACAATGAGCAGTTCTTC. Its translation is CASSLGLLSYNEQFF.

This clone showed up just once. The chain is built from TRBV6-5 and TRBJ2-7; D gene ambiguous. Trimming took 6 bases from V and 2 from J, leaving 8 bases between them. The CDR3 is 12 amino acids. Germline assignment: CDR1 MNHEY and CDR2 SVGAGI. CDR3 residues: CASRSNTYEQYF. CDR3 bases: TGTGCCAGCAGAAGTAATACCTACGAGCAGTACTTC.

The chain combines TRBV6-5 with TRBJ2-7; tentatively, D is TRBD1 (6 bases). Germline V lookup: CDR1 MNHEY, CDR2 SVGAGI. Trimming pared 0 bases from V and 0 bases from J, leaving 12 bases between. CDR3 length: 16 residues. The CDR3 reads CASSYSGTHYSYEQYF. For the CDR3, the DNA is TGTGCCAGCAGTTACTCCGGGACACATTACTCCTACGAGCAGTACTTC.

The V and J genes are TRBV4-1 and TRBJ1-6, with D possibly matching TRBD1 (5 bases). V gave up 4 bases and J gave up 0 bases, with 10 bases separating them. CDR1 and CDR2 (germline): MGHRA, YSYEKL. This CDR3 contains 16 residues. The CDR3 coding sequence is TGCGCCAGCAGCCCCGGGACGGACTCCTATAATTCACCCCTCCACTTT. It specifies CASSPGTDSYNSPLHF.

The rearrangement links TRBV2 to TRBJ2-3, with 9 bases identical to TRBD2. V dropped 7 bases and J dropped 4; count of bases not matched to a gene: 9. The CDR3 spans 15 residues. CDR1 SNHLY and CDR2 FYNNEI come from the germline V gene. Written as DNA, the CDR3 is TGTGCCAGCAAAAGGTGGCGGGAGGGCCCAGATACGCAGTATTTT. It codes for CASKRWREGPDTQYF.

The genes are TRBV9 and TRBJ1-3, with D unresolved. The germline V and J ends were trimmed by 4 bases and 0 bases, with 11 bases remaining between them. The V gene's germline CDR1 is SGDLS and CDR2 YYNGEE. The length of the CDR3 is 15 residues. The CDR3 is CASSPAGSSGNTIYF. The DNA of the CDR3 is TGTGCCAGCAGCCCAGCGGGAAGCTCTGGAAACACCATATATTTT.

V gene TRBV29-1 combines with J gene TRBJ1-1, with 7 bases aligning to TRBD1. V shed 6 bases, J shed 2 bases, and the junction held 6 bases outside the gene matches. CDR3 length: 13 amino acids. Germline CDR1 reads SQVTM; CDR2 reads ANQGSEA. As DNA, the CDR3 is TGCAGCGTCCGCGGACAGGCAAACACTGAAGCTTTCTTT. It translates to CSVRGQANTEAFF.

The rearrangement joins TRBV9 to TRBJ2-1; TRBD2 matches 12 bases. Germline lookup yields CDR1 SGDLS and CDR2 YYNGEE. The CDR3 totals 16 residues. The V and J ends lost 3 bases and 8 bases, in that order; junction bases with no gene match: 9. CDR3 region: CASSGRLAGEVYEQFF. CDR3 in DNA: TGTGCCAGCAGCGGGAGACTAGCGGGAGAAGTTTATGAGCAGTTCTTC.

This chain uses TRBV28 with TRBJ2-5; D is possibly TRBD1 or TRBD2 (6 bases each). Trimming cost V 6 bases and J 9 bases, with 20 bases left between them. Germline assignment: CDR1 MDHEN and CDR2 SYDVKM. CDR3 length: 14 residues. Here the CDR3 DNA reads TGTGCCAGCAGCCTAACCGGAGGGACAAAGTCCCAGTACTTC. This codes for CASSLTGGTKSQYF.